Given below is one TCR beta chain in context. In this sample, this clonotype turned up many times. Its antigen is unknown. Qualities for individual bases were not recorded, and no much larger clone is one base off. Sequenced on an Illumina HiSeq 1500. TCRdb trimmed the raw reads at Q25, called clones with MiXCR and kept productive beta chains. Each CDR3 protein gets just one entry, which takes the most common genes and DNA from the rows behind it. The sample yields around 100,000 distinct CDR3 sequences; 10% were counted once. The ten largest make up about 32% of the sample. CDR1 and CDR2, looked up from the germline V gene (reference sequence), are LNHDA and SQIVND. The CDR3 contains 16 residues, cysteine and phenylalanine counted. Solely the CDR3 DNA is kept, with 48 bases framed from the first base. Between the V and J ends, shortened by 3 bases and 0 bases respectively, the junction contains 11 bases.

The data are from a study of T cell repertoires in cytomegalovirus infection (dated by TCRdb to the late 2010s). Background on the whole study: Because public TCR beta signatures pointed to carriage of CMV infection together with the matching HLA type, the HLA type of each donor mattered for the analysis.

Study-level results and caveats: The ex vivo response was dominated by HLA-C-restricted CMV-specific TCR beta clonotypes, and the single most frequent clonotype in two of eight donors was supplied by these HLA-C-restricted clonotypes. Carriers of CMV infection plus the relevant HLA type were discriminated by the cumulative frequency of public TCR beta family members in the study cohort and in an independent roughly 380-donor cohort.

Sequenced sample: PBMCs, sequenced either directly or after in vitro stimulation (not recorded which). In this chain, TRBV19 is recombined with TRBJ2-2, with a tentative D gene TRBD2 over 5 matching bases. This TCR derives from a human donor in good health (CMV status not recorded). Some clones in this sample may be carry-over from other donors' samples. The DNA is as follows: TGTGCCAGTAGTATGAATTCACTAGCGAACACCGGGGAGCTGTTTTTT. It codes for CASSMNSLANTGELFF.